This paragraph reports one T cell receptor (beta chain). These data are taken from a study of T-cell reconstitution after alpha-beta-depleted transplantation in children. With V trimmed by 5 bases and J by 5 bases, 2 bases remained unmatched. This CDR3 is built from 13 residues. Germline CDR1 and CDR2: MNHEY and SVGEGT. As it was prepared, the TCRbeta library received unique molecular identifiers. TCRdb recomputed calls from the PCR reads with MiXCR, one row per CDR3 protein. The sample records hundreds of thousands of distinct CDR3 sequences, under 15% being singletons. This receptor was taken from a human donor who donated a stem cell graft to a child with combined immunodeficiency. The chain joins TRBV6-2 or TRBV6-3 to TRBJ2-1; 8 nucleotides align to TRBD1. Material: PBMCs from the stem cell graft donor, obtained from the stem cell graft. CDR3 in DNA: TGTGCCAGCAGTGACAGGGGTAACAATGAGCAGTTCTTC. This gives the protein CASSDRGNNEQFF.